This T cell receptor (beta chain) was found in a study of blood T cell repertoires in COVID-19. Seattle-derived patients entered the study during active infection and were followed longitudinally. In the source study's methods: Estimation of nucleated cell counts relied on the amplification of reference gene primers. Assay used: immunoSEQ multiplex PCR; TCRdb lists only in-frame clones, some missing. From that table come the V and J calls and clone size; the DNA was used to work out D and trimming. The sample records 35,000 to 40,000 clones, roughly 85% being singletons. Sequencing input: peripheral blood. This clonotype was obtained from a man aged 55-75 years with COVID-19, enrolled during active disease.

Here the CDR3 reads CASSDTGDGNTIYF. CDR3 sequence (DNA): TGCGCCAGCAGTGACACAGGAGACGGAAACACCATATATTTT. The chain uses TRBV10-2 and TRBJ1-3, with D possibly matching TRBD1 (5 bases). The germline gives CDR1 WSHSY, CDR2 SAAADI. The CDR3 consists of 14 residues. V gave up 3 bases and J gave up 4 bases, with 10 bases separating them.